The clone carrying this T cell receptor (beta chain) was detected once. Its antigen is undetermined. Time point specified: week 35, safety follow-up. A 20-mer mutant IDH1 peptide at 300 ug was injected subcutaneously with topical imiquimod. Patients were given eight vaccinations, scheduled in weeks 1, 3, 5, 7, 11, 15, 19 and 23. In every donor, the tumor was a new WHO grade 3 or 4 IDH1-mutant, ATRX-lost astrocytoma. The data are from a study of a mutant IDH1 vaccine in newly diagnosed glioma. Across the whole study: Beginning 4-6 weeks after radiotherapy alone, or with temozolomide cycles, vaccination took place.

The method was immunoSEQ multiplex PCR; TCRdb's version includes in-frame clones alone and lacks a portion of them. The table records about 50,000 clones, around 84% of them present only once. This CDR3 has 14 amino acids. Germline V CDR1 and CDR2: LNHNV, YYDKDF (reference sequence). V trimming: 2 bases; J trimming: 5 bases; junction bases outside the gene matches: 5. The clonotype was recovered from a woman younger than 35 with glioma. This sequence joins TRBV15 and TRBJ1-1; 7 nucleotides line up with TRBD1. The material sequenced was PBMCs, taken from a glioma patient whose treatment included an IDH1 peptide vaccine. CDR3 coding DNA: TGTGCCACCAGCAGACAGGGGGTAAGGACTGAAGCTTTCTTT. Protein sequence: CATSRQGVRTEAFF.